The 10 T cell receptor beta chains listed next were all sequenced from one sample in a study of blood T cell repertoires in COVID-19. Sequenced by immunoSEQ multiplex PCR; TCRdb stores in-frame clones only, minus some. This sample has approximately 400,000 clones, with over 80% found just once. Sequenced input: PBMCs or T cells enriched from blood (not recorded which). These receptors all come from a woman aged 45-65 years who had recovered from COVID-19.

The V and J genes are TRBV5-4 and TRBJ1-2, with a possible D match to TRBD1 (5 bases). The ends were cut back, 0 bases at V and 3 bases at J, with 15 bases in the middle. The CDR3 extends over 16 amino acids. Germline-derived CDR1 and CDR2 are SGHNT and YYREEE (reference sequence). The CDR3 DNA reads TGTGCCAGCAGCTTGGCGACAGCCCGGTGGGACTATGGCTACACCTTC. It encodes CASSLATARWDYGYTF.

This clone was observed a few times. This chain joins TRBV5-1 and TRBJ1-5, with D perhaps TRBD1 (6 bases). This CDR3 is built from 15 residues. V lost 4 bases, J lost 4 bases, and 15 bases lay in between. Per germline, CDR1 SGHRS and CDR2 YFSETQ. CDR3: CASSPEGQKNQPQHF. The CDR3 nucleotides read TGCGCCAGCAGCCCCGAAGGACAGAAAAATCAGCCCCAGCATTTT.

The chain couples TRBV14 to TRBJ2-1; D is undetermined. The germline V gene has CDR1 SGHDN and CDR2 FVKESK. The V end was cut by 1 base, the J end by 5 bases, with 9 bases between. CDR3 size: 14 residues. CDR3 in amino acids: CASSQVHSNNEQFF. CDR3 bases: TGTGCCAGCAGCCAAGTACACAGTAACAATGAGCAGTTCTTC. The variable domain in full, with the rest retrieved from reference TRBV14 and TRBJ2-1, is EAGVTQFPSHSVIEKGQTVTLRCDPISGHDNLYWYRRVMGKEIKFLLHFVKESKQDESGMPNNRFLAERTGGTYSTLKVQPAELEDSGVYFCASSQVHSNNEQFFGPGTRLTVL.

The rearrangement joins TRBV6-5 to TRBJ1-1, with 9 bases that match TRBD1. Germline CDR1 MNHEY, CDR2 SVGAGI. The V gene end was trimmed by 6 bases and the J gene end by 2 bases; junction bases not matched to a gene: 4. CDR3 size: 14 residues. CDR3 coding DNA: TGTGCCAGCAGGGGGACAGGGTATAACACTGAAGCTTTCTTT. This encodes CASRGTGYNTEAFF.

The sample holds a few counts of this clone. This rearrangement joins TRBV19 to TRBJ1-2; unclear D gene. The CDR3 contains 12 residues. Germline lookup yields CDR1 LNHDA and CDR2 SQIVND (reference sequence). V gave up 10 bases and J gave up 5 bases, with 14 bases separating them. CDR3 coding DNA: TGTGCCACTTTTCCCCCCGGGTATGGCTACACCTTC. Its protein product is CATFPPGYGYTF.

The V call is TRBV6-2 or TRBV6-3, the J call TRBJ2-2, with a weak D call TRBD1 (6 bases). This CDR3 has 12 residues. The V end was cut by 5 bases, the J end by 7 bases, with 8 bases between. In germline, CDR1 is MNHEY, CDR2 SVGEGT. The CDR3 DNA sequence: TGTGCCAGCAGTCAGGGACACGGGGAGCTGTTTTTT. Encoded protein: CASSQGHGELFF.

The chain has TRBV7-8 and TRBJ1-4, with TRBD1 matching 7 bases. The CDR3 totals 16 residues. CDR1 is SGHVS, CDR2 FQNEAQ, per germline. Trimming took 5 bases from V and 8 from J; bases not matched to a gene: 14. This CDR3 is CASSPEGRGRGEKLFF. The CDR3 bases are TGTGCCAGCAGCCCGGAAGGTAGGGGGCGAGGCGAAAAACTGTTTTTT.

The chain combines TRBV3-1 (or the pseudogene TRBV3-2) with TRBJ1-2, with 8 bases lining up with TRBD1. This CDR3 region has 20 residues. Germline V gene sequence: CDR1 LGHDT, CDR2 YNNKEL (reference sequence). V lost 0 bases to trimming and J lost 8 bases; unmatched junction nucleotides: 23. The CDR3: CASSQDLTTMHTGGGGGYTF. Here the CDR3 DNA reads TGTGCCAGCAGCCAAGATCTTACCACCATGCATACAGGGGGGGGTGGCGGCTACACCTTC.

The gene calls are TRBV7-2 and TRBJ2-5; 12 positions agree with TRBD2. The CDR3 length is 18 residues. Germline loops: CDR1 SGHTA, CDR2 FQGNSA. V lost 4 bases, J lost 5 bases, and 14 bases stayed unmatched. The CDR3 bases are TGTGCCAGCAGCTGGTCGACTAGCGGGGGCCCCCAGGGGGAGACCCAGTACTTC. Protein: CASSWSTSGGPQGETQYF.

This rearrangement joins TRBV2 to TRBJ1-5; D perhaps matches TRBD1 (5 bases). The CDR3 is made up of 13 amino acids. Germline loops: CDR1 SNHLY, CDR2 FYNNEI. Trimming left V 7 bases short and J 6 bases short, with 13 bases between. DNA for the CDR3: TGTGCCAGCAACTCGGGGGGAACTCAGCCCCAGCATTTT. Protein product: CASNSGGTQPQHF.